This T cell receptor beta chain appears in the sequencing data of a study of beta chain features in type 1 diabetes (dated by TCRdb to about 2018). Study-level background: Mean age, gender distribution, total cell number and subset yield did not differ between patients and healthy donors. Across all samples, around 100 million sorted cells were examined, and cell number per subset correlated strongly with RNA yield. Regulatory and stem cell-like memory subsets were obtained from only 8 patients and roughly eight healthy donors, while naive and central memory subsets were obtained from all 30 or so donors. In the study, recently diagnosed type 1 diabetes patients and matched healthy donors were compared on the TCRB repertoires of their sorted circulating CD4+ T cell subsets. Results and caveats for the whole study, not just this receptor: Because the HLA sub-analyses included only small numbers of individuals, any influence of HLA type on TCRB rearrangement was left unresolved. Because cDNA was sequenced instead of genomic DNA, activated cells with high expression could be over-represented, although the groups did not differ in activation or CD3 levels. Naive, central memory and regulatory TCRB repertoires appeared to be more similar among patients than among healthy donors. Type 1 diabetes patients showed a moderate but significant shortening of TCRB CDR3 length in all four CD4+ subsets. Patients with type 1 diabetes made fewer insertions and deleted more nucleotides at VDJ recombination sites, implying thymic rearrangement abnormalities. Shorter templates might have been favored by PCR, but patient and control samples were amplified and corrected together, so both groups would have been affected equally by any skew.

The entire amount of isolated RNA was reverse transcribed using the High Capacity cDNA Reverse Transcription Kit, so the sequenced TCRB transcripts were expressed ones. Deep immunoSEQ sequencing was applied to naive, central memory and regulatory T cell samples, giving an average of roughly 3.5 million total reads per sample. Sorted cells were lysed in RLT buffer, and RNA was extracted using DNase-treated RNeasy Micro or Mini kits according to cell number. Each cell subset was processed on its own to prevent cross-contamination, while patient and healthy donor samples were processed together. The immunoSEQ multiplex PCR was used to amplify TCRB sequences from cDNA, generating 87-bp fragments that spanned the CDR3 region. Sequencing of the amplicons was done on the Illumina HiSeq platform. Per the original workflow: Synthetic template baselines were used to correct PCR bias computationally, reads within Hamming distance 2 were collapsed, and singletons that could not be merged were discarded. Reads were aligned against IMGT to assign V, D and J genes, CDR3 length and insertions or deletions at six rearrangement sites. Within each subset, clonotype counts were normalized to sorted cell number, after which true diversity and Gini coefficients were computed with the tcR R package. The overlap coefficient, calculated on TCRB nucleotide sequences, was used to measure repertoire sharing. Out-of-frame TCRB sequences from naive cells were analyzed to stand in for the pre-selection repertoire. Here the immuneACCESS table is served through TCRdb, limited to in-frame sequences with V and J called. Missing clones are a known gap in these copies; in checked studies unresolved V genes cover under half, and the rest lacks a known reason. That table gives V, J and clone size, and the DNA gave D and trimming. In all, the sample holds 810,000 or so clones, and 15% to 20% of those were seen once. Clones ranked in the top ten supply 0.023% of the sample.

Each donor gave one peripheral blood draw, averaging approximately 0.12 L, which was collected into heparinised tubes. A BD FACSAria II and a panel including CD45RO, CCR7, CD25, CD127, CD95 and CD27 were used to sort naive, central memory, regulatory and stem cell-like memory CD4+ T cells. All sorted populations exceeded 95% purity. PBMCs were isolated immediately by Lymphoprep density gradient centrifugation and stained directly without culture. To minimize batch effects, samples were stained and sorted in pairs, one healthy donor with one patient per experiment. As for this clone: It lacks a known antigen. Base qualities are missing; no much larger clone stands one base away.

CDR1 SGHAT and CDR2 FQNNGV were looked up in the germline V gene. There are 14 amino acids in the CDR3, from cysteine to phenylalanine inclusive. Kept here is only the CDR3 DNA, which spans 42 bases and is read in frame from base 1. The germline V and J ends show losses of 1 base and 9 bases respectively, and no gene match explains 6 bases of the junction. The sequence joins TRBV11-2 to TRBJ2-1, with 7 bases matching TRBD2. Sequencing was performed on naive CD4+ T cells from blood. Interpreted using the paper, the cell subset or site label stands for: true naive CD4+ T cells. This clonotype was sampled from a woman between 18 and 30 years old in good health. CDR3 reads: CASSLGDYRSEQFF. In nucleotides, the sequence is TGTGCCAGCAGCTTAGGGGACTACCGCAGTGAGCAGTTCTTC. This CDR3, with the reference TRBV11-2 and TRBJ2-1 proteins standing in past its ends, gives the full variable domain EAGVAQSPRYKIIEKRQSVAFWCNPISGHATLYWYQQILGQGPKLLIQFQNNGVVDDSQLPKDRFSAERLKGVDSTLKIQPAKLEDSAVYLCASSLGDYRSEQFFGPGTRLTVL.